The TCR beta chain under discussion was sequenced for a study of human T cells and chemical hapten exposure. Time point specified: pre-sensitization, week 0. The sample's treatment: therapeutic diphenylcyclopropenone sensitization with weekly scalp DPC. TCRdb re-derived calls from the RACE reads in MiXCR, one entry per CDR3 protein. The table includes over 300,000 distinct CDR3 sequences, roughly 5.3% detected once. The germline V gene has CDR1 SQVTM and CDR2 ANQGSEA. The CDR3 runs to 14 residues. Trimming at V came to 3 bases and at J to 2 bases, leaving 3 bases not matched to a gene. This clonotype has just a few counts.

The starting material was whole blood, obtained in connection with sensitization to the hapten diphenylcyclopropenone (DPC). V is TRBV29-1 and J is TRBJ2-3; 9 bases fit TRBD1. The TCR sequence derives from a woman in her forties or fifties with alopecia areata. Some clones in this sample may be carry-over from other donors' samples. CDR3 sequence reads: CSVEGTGSTDTQYF. The CDR3 DNA is TGCAGCGTTGAGGGGACAGGGTCCACAGATACGCAGTATTTT.